The source of this T cell receptor (beta chain) is a study of response to subunit inactivated influenza vaccine (dated by TCRdb to the late 2010s). Broadly, across the study: The study used deep quantitative T cell receptor repertoire profiling to track responses to a trivalent subunit inactivated influenza vaccine.

Notes on this clonotype: Its specific antigen is unknown. Base qualities were left out, and no much larger clone turns up one base away.

The CDR3 covers 17 residues, taking in both the cysteine and the phenylalanine. Here the CDR3 DNA is all that survives: 51 bases in frame from base 1. The germline V gene specifies SGHRS as CDR1 and YFSETQ as CDR2. V loses 0 bases of germline sequence and J loses 3 bases, and the interval between the two ends is 13 bases. The full study reports these points: The authors proposed that each seasonal influenza vaccination may bring in only a limited number of new T cells.

The library was generated by RT-PCR. TCRdb records Illumina HiSeq 2500 as the sequencer. TCRdb reprocessed the public reads (quality trimming at Q25 with fastp, clone calling with MiXCR) and kept in-frame beta chains. Each record represents a unique CDR3 protein, reported with the most common genes and DNA among its rows. Present in this sample are roughly 540,000 distinct CDR3 sequences, under 25% of which were seen just once. The top ten hold approximately 3% of the sample. These data were also reused for a study on T cells expressing NK-cell markers. The second investigation adds: TCR beta cDNA libraries were made by 5'RACE template switching that added a universal primer site and unique molecular identifiers. Three sorted T-cell subsets (CD3+CD56+NKG2C+, CD3+CD56+NKG2C- and CD3+CD56-NKG2C+) from fewer than 10 donors had their TCR beta-chain repertoires profiled. Of the eight sequenced donors, seven were found to be HCMV-seropositive and one was found to be HCMV-seronegative. In several experiments an anti-gammadeltaTCR antibody was added to restrict sorting to alphabetaTCR-expressing T cells. In 6 or 7 donors, the dominant CD3+CD56+NKG2C+ clonotypes ranked among the top 10 CD8+ clonotypes, making up roughly 1.0-8% of CD8+ T cells. Those dominant clonotypes were again the most abundant among CD3+CD56-NKG2C+ cells in four donors, at about 25-60.1%. Whether the expanded NKG2C-expressing T cell clones were specific for HCMV antigens remained unclear. Randomly selected healthy volunteers, three men and five women, were used as the eight sequenced donors. HCMV serostatus was determined by detecting HCMV-specific IgG in serum with a commercial ELISA kit. Ficoll density gradient centrifugation was used to isolate peripheral blood mononuclear cells from blood. Using Miltenyi isolation kits, CD4+ and CD8+ T cells were isolated from PBMC through magnetic immunoseparation. cDNA synthesis was primed from the TCR beta constant segment and was followed by two successive PCR amplification steps. Sequencing of the libraries produced 2 x 150 bp reads on Illumina HiSeq 2000/2500, MiSeq or NextSeq. Reads were demultiplexed and grouped by UMI with MIGEC, and clonotypes were assembled and quantified with MiTCR. Only TCR cDNA sequences supported by at least two reads were kept to exclude erroneous sequences. The tcR package was used for downstream repertoire analysis, with clonotypes matched between fractions based on CDR3 nucleotide sequence plus V segment. VDJmatch was used to annotate antigen specificity against VDJdb, with one amino acid substitution in CDR3 permitted.

The sequencing used CD4+ T cells sorted from PBMCs, collected 11 to 12 days after vaccination. The chain uses TRBV5-1 and TRBJ2-6; no confident D gene assignment can be made. The receptor was derived from a man in his fifties who received an inactivated influenza vaccine. Donor details come from another sample of the same person, matched by shared clones. The nucleotides read TGCGCCAGCAGCTTGGGATCTACAGAAAGTGGGGCCAACGTCCTGACTTTC. It specifies CASSLGSTESGANVLTF.